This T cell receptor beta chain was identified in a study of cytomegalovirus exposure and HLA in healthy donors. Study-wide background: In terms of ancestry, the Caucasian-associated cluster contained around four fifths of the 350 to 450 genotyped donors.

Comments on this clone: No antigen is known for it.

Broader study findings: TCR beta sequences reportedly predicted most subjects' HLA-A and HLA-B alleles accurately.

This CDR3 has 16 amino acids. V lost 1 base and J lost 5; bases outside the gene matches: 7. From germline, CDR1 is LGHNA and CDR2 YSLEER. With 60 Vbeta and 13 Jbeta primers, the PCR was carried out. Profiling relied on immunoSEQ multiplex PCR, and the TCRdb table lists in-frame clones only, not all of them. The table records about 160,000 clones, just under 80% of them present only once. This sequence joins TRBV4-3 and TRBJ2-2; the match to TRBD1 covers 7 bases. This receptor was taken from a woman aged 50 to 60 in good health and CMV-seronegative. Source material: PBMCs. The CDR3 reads CASSQGQGLGTGELFF. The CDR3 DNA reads TGCGCCAGCAGCCAAGGACAGGGTCTTGGGACCGGGGAGCTGTTTTTT.